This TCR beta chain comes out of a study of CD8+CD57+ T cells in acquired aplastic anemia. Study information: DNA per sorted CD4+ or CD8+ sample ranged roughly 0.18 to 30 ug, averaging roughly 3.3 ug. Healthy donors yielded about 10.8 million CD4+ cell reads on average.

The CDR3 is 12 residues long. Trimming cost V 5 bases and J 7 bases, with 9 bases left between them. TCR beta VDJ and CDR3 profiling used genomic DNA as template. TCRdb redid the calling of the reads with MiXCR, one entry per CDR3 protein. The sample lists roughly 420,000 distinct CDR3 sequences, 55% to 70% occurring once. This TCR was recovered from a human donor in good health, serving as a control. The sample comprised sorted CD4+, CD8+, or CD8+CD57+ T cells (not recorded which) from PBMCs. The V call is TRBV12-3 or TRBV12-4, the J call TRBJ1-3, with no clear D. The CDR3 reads CASSTNANTIYF. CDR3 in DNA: TGTGCCAGCAGTACTAACGCGAACACCATATATTTT.